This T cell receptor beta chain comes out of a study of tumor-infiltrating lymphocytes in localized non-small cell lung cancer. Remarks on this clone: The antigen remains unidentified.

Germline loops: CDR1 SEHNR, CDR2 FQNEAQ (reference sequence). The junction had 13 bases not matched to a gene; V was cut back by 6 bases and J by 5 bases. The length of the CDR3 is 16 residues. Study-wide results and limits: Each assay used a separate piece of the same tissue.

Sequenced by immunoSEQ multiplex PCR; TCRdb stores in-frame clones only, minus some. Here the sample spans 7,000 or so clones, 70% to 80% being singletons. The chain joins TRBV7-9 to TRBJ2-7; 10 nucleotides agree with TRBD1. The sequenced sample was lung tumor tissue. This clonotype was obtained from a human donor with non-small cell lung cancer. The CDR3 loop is CASSLFGQGGWNEQYF. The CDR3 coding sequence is TGTGCCAGCAGTTTATTTGGACAGGGGGGGTGGAACGAGCAGTACTTC.